This T cell receptor beta chain was sequenced during a study of blood T cell repertoires in COVID-19. Measured with immunoSEQ multiplex PCR; TCRdb has only the in-frame clones, and not every one. In the table there are hundreds of thousands of clones, roughly nine tenths of which are singletons. Trimming took 0 bases from V and 1 from J, leaving 9 bases between them. The CDR3 is 14 amino acids. Per the germline V gene, CDR1 is GTSNPN and CDR2 is SVGIG (reference sequence). This clone was seen a single time. This sequence joins TRBV30 and TRBJ1-1; D might be TRBD1 (5 bases). The TCR sequence derives from a man aged 55-75 years who had recovered from COVID-19. Sequenced sample: PBMCs or T cells enriched from blood (not recorded which). CDR3 DNA sequence: TGTGCCTGGAGTGTACGGCAGGGGAACACTGAAGCTTTCTTT. It is translated as CAWSVRQGNTEAFF.